The 11 T cell receptor beta chains in this list originate from one sample, sequenced in a study of cytomegalovirus exposure and HLA in healthy donors. The primer mix had 60 Vbeta and 13 Jbeta primers. TCRdb's copy holds only in-frame clones and misses some; the assay was immunoSEQ multiplex PCR. The repertoire consists of some 140,000 clones, with approximately 75% occurring once and the leading ten covering roughly 2.8%. Source material: PBMCs. These TCRs come from a man aged 18 to 35 in good health and CMV-seronegative.

With regard to this clone: The sample contains more than one DNA sequence encoding this CDR3. This sequence joins TRBV6-5 and TRBJ2-7, with a possible D match to TRBD2 (7 bases). The CDR3 covers 14 residues. Germline assignment: CDR1 MNHEY and CDR2 SVGAGI. V lost 0 bases, J lost 4 bases, and 10 bases lay in between. For the CDR3, the DNA is TGTGCCAGCAGTTACTCGGGGGGGCCTTACGAGCAGTACTTC. As protein: CASSYSGGPYEQYF.

The genes are TRBV5-6 and TRBJ1-4; TRBD1 matches 8 bases. The CDR3 is 15 amino acids. Germline V CDR1 and CDR2: SGHDT, YYEEEE. Losses at the gene ends were 0 bases for V and 6 bases for J; bases not matched to a gene: 4. The CDR3 sequence is CASSLARGRDEKLFF. The CDR3 nucleotides are TGTGCCAGCAGCTTGGCCAGGGGGCGGGATGAAAAACTGTTTTTT.

This sequence joins TRBV5-1 and TRBJ1-2; 11 bases agree with TRBD1. The germline V gene has CDR1 SGHRS and CDR2 YFSETQ. The CDR3 sequence is 13 residues long. The junction had 10 bases not matched to a gene; V was cut back by 10 bases and J by 8 bases. The CDR3 DNA follows: TGCGCCTCTTTCCGGGACAGGGGGGAAGGCTACACCTTC. This sequence encodes CASFRDRGEGYTF.

The rearrangement joins TRBV7-6 to TRBJ2-2, with TRBD2 matching 10 bases. The CDR3 length is 18 residues. J lost 2 bases, V lost 4 bases, and 10 bases had no gene match. Germline CDR1 reads SGHVS; CDR2 reads FNYEAQ. This CDR3 is CASSSLLLAGLNTGELFF. In nucleotides, the CDR3 is TGTGCCAGCAGCTCCCTATTACTAGCGGGGCTCAACACCGGGGAGCTGTTTTTT. The whole variable domain, filled in from reference TRBV7-6 and TRBJ2-2, reads GAGVSQSPRYKVTKRGQDVALRCDPISGHVSLYWYRQALGQGPEFLTYFNYEAQQDKSGLPNDRFSAERPEGSISTLTIQRTEQRDSAMYRCASSSLLLAGLNTGELFFGEGSRLTVL.

The chain is built from TRBV27 and TRBJ1-6; tentatively, D is TRBD1 (5 bases). The CDR3 runs to 17 residues. V gave up 7 bases and J gave up 5 bases, with 21 bases separating them. Germline V gene lookup returns CDR1 MNHEY and CDR2 SMNVEV (reference sequence). The CDR3 region is CASTFWGTGSNNSPLHF. In nucleotides, the CDR3 is TGTGCCAGCACCTTTTGGGGAACAGGTTCTAATAATTCACCCCTCCACTTT.

This chain connects TRBV9 to TRBJ2-1; 11 bases agree with TRBD1. Looked up from germline, CDR1 is SGDLS and CDR2 is YYNGEE. The CDR3 length is 15 residues. V dropped 3 bases and J dropped 3; count of bases not matched to a gene: 2. The CDR3 coding sequence is TGTGCCAGCAGCGAGGGGACAGGGGGCTACAATGAGCAGTTCTTC. Its protein product is CASSEGTGGYNEQFF.

This chain uses TRBV5-1 with TRBJ1-2, with D unclear. V was shortened by 0 bases and J by 7 bases, with 13 bases between the two germline ends. The CDR3 extends over 14 amino acids. Per germline, CDR1 SGHRS and CDR2 YFSETQ. DNA for the CDR3: TGCGCCAGCAGCTTGGCCGTTGGGCACAGTGGCTACACCTTC. Amino acid sequence: CASSLAVGHSGYTF.

This clone occurred once. CDR3 DNA: TGTGCCAGCAGCCCTAGTACTAGCGGGACAGATACGCAGTATTTT. This sequence encodes CASSPSTSGTDTQYF. The chain combines TRBV7-9 with TRBJ2-3, with 9 positions matching TRBD2. With V trimmed by 5 bases and J by 3 bases, 6 bases remained unmatched. Germline CDR1 reads SEHNR; CDR2 reads FQNEAQ (reference sequence). The CDR3 runs 15 residues.

The chain combines TRBV6-5 with TRBJ1-5, with D perhaps TRBD1 (5 bases). CDR3 length: 14 amino acids. V was shortened by 10 bases and J by 2 bases, with 15 bases between the two germline ends. Germline loops: CDR1 MNHEY, CDR2 SVGAGI. The CDR3: CATRARAGNQPQHF. As DNA, the CDR3 is TGTGCCACCAGAGCCAGGGCTGGCAATCAGCCCCAGCATTTT.

This clone was detected once. The chain has TRBV2 and TRBJ1-6; D may be TRBD1 (5 bases). Trimming cost V 11 bases and J 6 bases, with 14 bases left between them. The germline V gene has CDR1 SNHLY and CDR2 FYNNEI. The CDR3 is 13 amino acids. This CDR3 reads CAAAGQPNSPLHF. DNA for the CDR3: TGTGCCGCAGCAGGGCAACCTAATTCACCCCTCCACTTT.

For the CDR3, the DNA is TGCGCCAGCAGCGCGGGACAGCGAAATGAAAAACTGTTTTTT. Residues: CASSAGQRNEKLFF. V is TRBV4-3 and J is TRBJ1-4; TRBD1 aligns across 7 bases. Germline-derived CDR1 and CDR2 are LGHNA and YSLEER. This CDR3 contains 14 residues. Unmatched junction bases numbered 5, after V lost 5 bases and J lost 5 bases.